This TCR beta chain was recovered during a study of blood T cell repertoires in COVID-19 (dated by TCRdb to 2018 to 2020). With regard to the full study: Collaborator samples came from the United States, Italy and Spain and covered acute and convalescent phases of COVID-19. The samples were drawn from two sources: the first 160 participants of the ongoing ImmuneRACE study, and 1,200 or so subjects contributed by 6 global collaborators. A freely available public database, intended as a resource for researchers studying the immune response to SARS-CoV-2, is where the repertoires were released. The material from the prospective study consisted of cDNA or gDNA derived from T cells, B-cell-depleted T cells, or PBMCs. Where available, HLA class I and class II types were taken from metadata supplied by the sample provider and were not determined by assay-based typing. Subjects who had been exposed to COVID-19, were actively infected with it, or had recovered from it provided the deeply sampled blood TCRbeta repertoires that made up the dataset. The sample metadata nearly always contained a de-identified subject ID, COVID-19 status, age in years and sex.

V lost 6 bases and J lost 5 bases; the stretch between them is 13 bases long. The germline V gene gives CDR1 as SNHLY and CDR2 as FYNNEI. The CDR3 sequence holds 13 residues, the cysteine and phenylalanine included. The retained sequence is limited to the CDR3, 39 bases, with the frame set at the first base. One collaborating source in Seattle enrolled patients during active infection and followed them longitudinally through the course of disease. Each collaborating institution followed its own protocols to collect whole blood in K2EDTA tubes. For TCRbeta analysis, collaborators shipped samples in one of three forms: frozen whole blood, isolated PBMCs, or DNA extracted from either of those sample types. Points the paper makes about the study in general: The quantity of clinical and demographic metadata differed by source and by participant and was supplied without curation.

TCRbeta CDR3 regions were amplified from genomic DNA by means of the immunoSEQ Assay, a bias-controlled multiplex PCR. Per the authors' processing: Nucleated cell counts per sample were estimated from amplification of reference gene primers within the assay. To quantify the absolute abundance of each unique TCRbeta CDR3 rearrangement, sequence reads were collapsed and filtered. For each sample, productive Simpson clonality was calculated by taking the square root of Simpson's diversity index across productive rearrangements. TCRdb obtained this table from immuneACCESS and retained in-frame rearrangements with V and J assigned. These tables miss some clones; where compared with another copy, unresolved V genes account for less than half of the shortfall, and the remainder is unexplained. The DNA gave D and trimming, while V, J and clone size come from that table. Recorded for this sample are about 290,000 clones; just under 90% of them occurred a single time. Around 10% of the sample is held by the ten biggest clonotypes.

Points on this clone: Its antigen is currently not known. No base quality information exists; no much larger clone differs at one position.

The source is a woman in her thirties with COVID-19, enrolled during active disease. Recombination connected TRBV2 to TRBJ2-5; D gene: possibly TRBD2, on 6 matching bases. The specimen was peripheral blood. At the DNA level, the sequence is TGTGCCAGCAGGCGGGGTGTATTGGAGACCCAGTACTTC. The resulting protein is CASRRGVLETQYF.